This entry lists 27 T cell receptor beta chains sequenced from one sample in a study of glioma-infiltrating T cells. The iRepertoire nested amplicon-rescue multiplex PCR amplified TCR alpha and beta CDR3s from RNA. TCRdb reprocessed the multiplex PCR reads via MiXCR and lists one record per CDR3 protein. The repertoire holds more than 85,000 distinct CDR3 sequences, with about 25% as singletons. Sequences were obtained from glioma tissue, nonneoplastic brain tissue, or PBMCs (not recorded which). Receptor source: a human donor with low-grade glioma or glioblastoma, undergoing nonglioma brain surgery, or in good health (not recorded which).

This clonotype was counted ten times or more. This chain links TRBV4-3 with TRBJ1-2, with D unclear. Germline CDR1 reads LGHNA; CDR2 reads YSLEER. The CDR3 contains 13 residues. Trimming took off 4 bases at V and 3 bases at J, with 9 bases between the two ends. CDR3 sequence reads: CASSLQAYYGYTF. CDR3 DNA: TGCGCCAGCAGCCTGCAGGCGTACTATGGCTACACCTTC.

In its sample, this clonotype was seen many times. This chain joins TRBV25-1 and TRBJ1-5; D might be TRBD1 (5 bases). V lost 3 bases, J lost 3 bases, and 12 bases lay in between. CDR3 size: 15 residues. Germline V gives CDR1 MGHDK, CDR2 SYGVNS. CDR3 protein: CASSDLRDHNQPQHF. As DNA, the CDR3 is TGTGCCAGCAGTGACCTCCGGGACCACAATCAGCCCCAGCATTTT.

This clonotype was seen at least ten times. The chain carries TRBV29-1 and TRBJ2-5; D ambiguous. V was shortened by 0 bases and J by 5 bases, with 10 bases between the two germline ends. Germline V gene data show CDR1 as SQVTM and CDR2 as ANQGSEA. The length of the CDR3 is 13 residues. CDR3 sequence reads: CSVEESPTETQYF. The CDR3 DNA is TGCAGCGTTGAAGAATCACCTACCGAGACCCAGTACTTC.

V usage is TRBV18 and J usage is TRBJ2-3; D gene uncertain. Trimming took off 1 base at V and 0 bases at J, with 5 bases between the two ends. The CDR3 runs 14 residues. CDR1 is KGHSH and CDR2 is LQKENI in the germline V gene. The CDR3 nucleotides are TGTGCCAGCTCACCACTTTCTAGCACAGATACGCAGTATTTT. Amino acids: CASSPLSSTDTQYF.

As for this clonotype: This sequence may be a read error, since a much larger clone differs from it by one base. The J gene is TRBJ1-1, the V gene TRBV24-1; TRBD1 matches 7 bases. The germline gives CDR1 KGHDR, CDR2 SFDVKD. The CDR3 sequence is 16 residues long. The CDR3 DNA reads TGTGCCTCCAGTGATCAAAAACCAGGGGGGAGCACTGAAGCTTTCTTT. Translation: CASSDQKPGGSTEAFF.

In this sample, this clonotype turned up many times. The J gene is TRBJ1-1, the V gene TRBV19; no reliable D call. V shed 7 bases and J shed 4 bases, with 10 bases lying between them. The CDR3 extends over 12 amino acids. Germline assignment: CDR1 LNHDA and CDR2 SQIVND (reference sequence). DNA of the CDR3: TGTGCCAGTAACAAGGGCGCCACTGAAGCTTTCTTT. It specifies CASNKGATEAFF. The full variable domain, with the rest looked up from reference TRBV19 and TRBJ1-1, is DGGITQSPKYLFRKEGQNVTLSCEQNLNHDAMYWYRQDPGQGLRLIYYSQIVNDFQKGDIAEGYSVSREKKESFPLTVTSAQKNPTAFYLCASNKGATEAFFGQGTRLTVV.

On this clonotype: It may be a read error: a sequence one base away is much more abundant. This rearrangement joins TRBV28 to TRBJ2-1; 10 nucleotides agree with TRBD1. The trim removed 6 bases at V and 13 bases at J, leaving 18 bases unmatched. This CDR3 contains 16 residues. The germline gives CDR1 MDHEN, CDR2 SYDVKM. CDR3 sequence reads: CASRYIGTGEHATQFF. The DNA for the CDR3 is TGTGCCAGCAGGTACATAGGGACAGGGGAGCATGCGACCCAGTTCTTC.

Turning to this clonotype: A clone one base away is much larger, so this may be a read error. The V gene is TRBV29-1, the J gene TRBJ1-1; perhaps TRBD1 as D (5 bases). CDR3 size: 13 residues. V was cut by 6 bases and J by 1 base, with 12 bases left in between. CDR1 and CDR2 (germline): SQVTM, ANQGSEA. The CDR3 region is CSVMNRSNTEAFF. CDR3 nucleotide sequence: TGCAGCGTAATGAACAGGTCGAACACTGAAGCTTTCTTT.

The rearrangement uses TRBV29-1 and TRBJ2-7, with 7 bases fitting TRBD1. The CDR3 length is 14 residues. J lost 3 bases, V lost 6 bases, and 11 bases had no gene match. The germline gives CDR1 SQVTM, CDR2 ANQGSEA. CDR3 DNA sequence: TGCAGCGTAACCGGGACAGACCATTTCTACGAGCAGTACTTC. This gives the protein CSVTGTDHFYEQYF.

This clonotype has only a few counts. The genes are TRBV19 and TRBJ1-2; 7 bases are a match to TRBD1. J lost 6 bases, V lost 7 bases, and 17 bases had no gene match. The CDR3 is 16 residues long. The germline V gene has CDR1 LNHDA and CDR2 SQIVND (reference sequence). This chain's CDR3 is CASTRKPEQGVHGYTF. CDR3 nucleotides: TGTGCCAGTACCCGAAAGCCGGAGCAGGGGGTCCATGGCTACACCTTC.

CDR3 amino acids: CASSPRDSPSSGANVLTF. The CDR3 DNA sequence: TGTGCCAGCAGCCCCCGGGACAGCCCGAGCTCTGGGGCCAACGTCCTGACTTTC. The rearrangement uses TRBV7-3 and TRBJ2-6; TRBD1 matches 7 bases. CDR1 SGHTA and CDR2 FQGTGA come from the germline V gene. CDR3 length: 18 amino acids. The J segment lost 0 bases and the V segment lost 5 bases, leaving 10 bases of the junction unmatched.

This clonotype occurred many times. V and J are TRBV29-1 and TRBJ2-7, with D perhaps matching TRBD1 or TRBD2 (5 bases each). Germline V gives CDR1 SQVTM, CDR2 ANQGSEA. The CDR3 loop spans 16 amino acids. V dropped 2 bases and J dropped 3 bases, with 20 bases sitting between them. The CDR3 coding sequence is TGCAGCGTTGAAACCCTCGCAAGGGGACGCGACTACGAGCAGTACTTC. Protein: CSVETLARGRDYEQYF.

As concerns this clonotype: A much larger clone differs from this one at a single base, so this may be a read error. The gene calls are TRBV18 and TRBJ1-1; D is ambiguous. This CDR3 is built from 14 residues. Germline assignment: CDR1 KGHSH and CDR2 LQKENI. CDR3 sequence (DNA): TGTGCCAGCCCACCGAACAGCCGGAACACTGAAGCTTTCTTT. It encodes CASPPNSRNTEAFF.

This clonotype was observed many times. The rearrangement joins TRBV18 to TRBJ1-5; D unclear. V lost 5 bases and J lost 2, with 10 bases in between. This CDR3 region has 14 residues. CDR1 is KGHSH and CDR2 is LQKENI in the germline V gene. The CDR3 region is CASSLIGRNQPQHF. In nucleotides, the CDR3 is TGTGCCAGCTCATTGATAGGGCGCAATCAGCCCCAGCATTTT.

Ten or more counts support this clonotype. The rearrangement joins TRBV4-1 to TRBJ1-5; D not resolved. This CDR3 has 15 residues. The V gene's germline CDR1 is MGHRA and CDR2 YSYEKL. The germline V and J ends were trimmed by 4 bases and 1 base, with 11 bases remaining between them. The CDR3 spells CASSPSDRSNQPQHF. In DNA, the CDR3 is TGCGCCAGCAGCCCTTCGGATCGGAGCAATCAGCCCCAGCATTTT.

The J gene is TRBJ2-7, the V gene TRBV5-4, with a weak D call TRBD1 (6 bases). The CDR3 has 13 amino acids. Looked up from germline, CDR1 is SGHNT and CDR2 is YYREEE (reference sequence). Trimming removed 4 bases from V and 3 bases from J, with 11 bases in between. In DNA, the CDR3 is TGTGCCAGCAGCAGGTCGGACAGCTACGAGCAGTACTTC. Protein: CASSRSDSYEQYF.

This clonotype has a count of ten or more. The chain recombines TRBV20-1 with TRBJ2-1, with D maybe TRBD1 (6 bases). The CDR3 consists of 14 residues. The germline gives CDR1 DFQATT, CDR2 SNEGSKA (reference sequence). Trimming cost V 1 base and J 4 bases, with 11 bases left between them. The CDR3 protein is CSARGSQGYNEQFF. CDR3 DNA sequence: TGCAGTGCTAGAGGGTCGCAGGGGTACAATGAGCAGTTCTTC.

Points on this clonotype: This clone may be a read error of a much larger clone one base away. The rearrangement joins TRBV18 to TRBJ2-3, with D possibly called TRBD1 or TRBD2 (5 bases each). Trimming stripped 5 bases from V and 2 bases from J, with 11 bases between. CDR1 and CDR2 (germline): KGHSH, LQKENI. There are 14 residues in the CDR3. This CDR3 reads CASSWDPLTDTQYF. CDR3 DNA sequence: TGTGCCAGCTCATGGGACCCACTCACAGATACGCAGTATTTT.

This clonotype is a singleton in its sample. One end of the junction varies from germline; a read error may be responsible. The chain links TRBV5-1 to TRBJ1-1, with D unresolved. CDR1 and CDR2 (germline): SGHRS, YFSETQ. CDR3 length equals 14 residues. CDR3 bases: TGCGCCACCAGCATGACCGGATTGAACACTGAAGCTTTCTTT. Protein sequence: CATSMTGLNTEAFF.

The chain links TRBV28 to TRBJ2-7, with 12 bases that match TRBD2. Germline trimming cut 7 bases from V and 4 bases from J; bases unmatched to any gene: 20. From germline, CDR1 is MDHEN and CDR2 SYDVKM. This CDR3 has 19 residues. CDR3 coding DNA: TGTGCCAGCAACACCAACACAGTCCTAGGACTAGCGGGATGGTACGAGCAGTACTTC. It encodes CASNTNTVLGLAGWYEQYF.

In this sample, this clonotype turned up many times. This chain joins TRBV6-1 and TRBJ2-2, with D unclear. The CDR3 length is 13 residues. The germline V and J ends were trimmed by 1 base and 6 bases, with 6 bases remaining between them. CDR1 is MNHNS and CDR2 is SASEGT in the germline V gene. In DNA, the CDR3 is TGTGCCAGCAGTGAAGGGAATCCCGGGGAGCTGTTTTTT. Translation gives CASSEGNPGELFF.

This clonotype occurred many times. J is TRBJ2-1 and V is TRBV20-1; TRBD2 agrees at 8 bases. The CDR3 is 14 residues long. The germline CDR1 and CDR2 sequences are DFQATT and SNEGSKA (reference sequence). V lost 0 bases and J lost 6; bases outside the gene matches: 4. The CDR3 spells CSARDPSGSNEQFF. In nucleotides, the CDR3 is TGCAGTGCTAGAGATCCAAGCGGGAGCAATGAGCAGTTCTTC.

This clonotype occurred many times. The chain has TRBV6-5 and TRBJ2-7; D not resolved. Between the trimmed V and J ends, which lost 2 bases and 3 bases, there was a span of 11 bases. The CDR3 runs 14 residues. Germline-derived CDR1 and CDR2 are MNHEY and SVGAGI. CDR3: CASSYGGSLYEQYF. The CDR3 coding sequence is TGTGCCAGCAGTTACGGTGGTAGCCTCTACGAGCAGTACTTC.

This clonotype was counted at least ten times. The J gene is TRBJ2-7, the V gene TRBV2, with 9 bases identical to TRBD2. The CDR3 sequence is 14 residues long. The trim removed 7 bases at V and 3 bases at J, leaving 7 bases unmatched. Germline CDR1 reads SNHLY; CDR2 reads FYNNEI. This CDR3 reads CASIRLAVLYEQYF. DNA for the CDR3: TGTGCCAGCATACGACTAGCGGTACTCTACGAGCAGTACTTC.

This clonotype was counted at least ten times. The V call is TRBV29-1, the J call TRBJ2-3; 7 bases match TRBD2. V lost 4 bases to trimming and J lost 0 bases; unmatched junction nucleotides: 7. Germline-derived CDR1 and CDR2 are SQVTM and ANQGSEA. This CDR3 comprises 15 residues. CDR3 loop: CSVASTSRSTDTQYF. The CDR3 coding sequence is TGCAGCGTTGCGTCGACTAGCCGAAGCACAGATACGCAGTATTTT.

This clonotype was seen at least ten times. The rearrangement joins TRBV4-3 to TRBJ2-7, with D unresolved. The CDR3 spans 14 residues. Germline assignment: CDR1 LGHNA and CDR2 YSLEER. V lost 0 bases to trimming and J lost 1 base, with 7 bases between them. This CDR3 is CASSQDPLSYEQYF. CDR3 in DNA: TGCGCCAGCAGCCAAGATCCCCTGTCCTACGAGCAGTACTTC.

The chain uses TRBV9 and TRBJ2-5; tentative D call: TRBD1 (6 bases). Germline values: CDR1 SGDLS, CDR2 YYNGEE. V shed 2 bases and J shed 5 bases, with 7 bases lying between them. The CDR3 spans 12 residues. The CDR3 nucleotides are TGTGCCAGCAGCGTGGGGGCGGAGACCCAGTACTTC. This translates into CASSVGAETQYF.